The 27 T cell receptor beta chains below all came from one sample that was sequenced in a study of OX40 agonist ivuxolimab in advanced cancers. Repertoires were generated with immunoSEQ multiplex PCR, while TCRdb's copy carries only in-frame clones and drops some. The repertoire holds tens of thousands of clones, with roughly nine tenths as singletons. Sequenced material: CD4+ or CD8+ T cells sorted from blood, taken in a trial of the OX40 agonist ivuxolimab. These receptors were collected from an adult with an advanced solid tumor such as melanoma, head and neck, liver or kidney cancer.

The chain combines TRBV11-2 with TRBJ2-5; D unresolved. V was cut by 3 bases and J by 1 base, with 0 bases left in between. Per the germline V gene, CDR1 is SGHAT and CDR2 is FQNNGV. The CDR3 sequence is 11 residues long. The CDR3 DNA sequence: TGTGCCAGCAGCTTCCAAGAGACCCAGTACTTC. Translated, it gives CASSFQETQYF.

This chain links TRBV9 with TRBJ2-1; no reliable D call. CDR1 and CDR2 (germline): SGDLS, YYNGEE. The CDR3 is made up of 13 amino acids. The V end lost 0 bases, the J end lost 6 bases, and 7 bases lay between the germline ends. CDR3 DNA sequence: TGTGCCAGCAGCGTAGCCGGGTTCAATGAGCAGTTCTTC. Residues: CASSVAGFNEQFF.

The V call is TRBV25-1, the J call TRBJ2-2; D may be TRBD1 (5 bases). CDR3 length: 13 amino acids. From germline, CDR1 is MGHDK and CDR2 SYGVNS. Trimming stripped 3 bases from V and 4 bases from J, with 6 bases between. The CDR3 is CASSETATGELFF. The CDR3, as DNA: TGTGCCAGCAGTGAGACAGCCACCGGGGAGCTGTTTTTT.

This chain joins TRBV6-5 and TRBJ2-6; unclear D gene. There are 15 residues in the CDR3. V was shortened by 5 bases and J by 0 bases, with 8 bases between the two germline ends. The germline V gene encodes CDR1 MNHEY and CDR2 SVGAGI. CDR3 residues: CASSQQSSGANVLTF. CDR3 coding DNA: TGTGCCAGCAGTCAGCAGAGCTCTGGGGCCAACGTCCTGACTTTC.

This clone was recorded only once. The CDR3 nucleotides are TGTGCCAGTAGTATCTGGGGAAGCAATCAGCCCCAGCATTTT. As protein: CASSIWGSNQPQHF. The rearrangement uses TRBV19 and TRBJ1-5; D is undetermined. Germline lookup yields CDR1 LNHDA and CDR2 SQIVND (reference sequence). V lost 3 bases and J 1 base, leaving 7 bases between the germline ends. The CDR3 extends over 14 amino acids.

The chain couples TRBV9 to TRBJ2-7; D is undetermined. V was shortened by 3 bases and J by 4 bases, with 8 bases between the two germline ends. The CDR3 runs to 12 residues. The germline CDR1 and CDR2 sequences are SGDLS and YYNGEE. CDR3 sequence reads: CASSGTDYEQYF. Written as DNA, the CDR3 is TGTGCCAGCAGCGGGACCGATTACGAGCAGTACTTC.

The genes are TRBV30 and TRBJ2-6; no reliable D call. This CDR3 region has 16 residues. Trimming stripped 4 bases from V and 3 bases from J, with 16 bases between. Per germline, CDR1 GTSNPN and CDR2 SVGIG (reference sequence). CDR3 protein: CAWTRVPLGGANVLTF. CDR3 nucleotides: TGTGCCTGGACTCGTGTTCCCTTGGGTGGGGCCAACGTCCTGACTTTC. The full variable domain, with the rest looked up from reference TRBV30 and TRBJ2-6, is SQTIHQWPATLVQPVGSPLSLECTVEGTSNPNLYWYRQAAGRGLQLLFYSVGIGQISSEVPQNLSASRPQDRQFILSSKKLLLSDSGFYLCAWTRVPLGGANVLTFGAGSRLTVL.

CDR3 in amino acids: CASSEPPGGISPLHF. CDR3 in DNA: TGTGCCAGCAGTGAACCCCCAGGGGGGATTTCACCCCTCCACTTT. This rearrangement joins TRBV6-1 to TRBJ1-6, with 7 nucleotides matching TRBD1. The germline CDR1 and CDR2 sequences are MNHNS and SASEGT. CDR3 length: 15 residues. V shed 2 bases and J 9 bases; nucleotides not matched to a gene: 7.

V is TRBV21-1 and J is TRBJ1-1; the D call TRBD1 from the table was never checked on the DNA. TRBV21-1 is shown as a pseudogene. This CDR3 contains 15 residues. The chain's CDR3 is CARTLRGQSNTEAFF. The CDR3 coding sequence is TGTGCCAGGACGTTACGGGGACAGTCGAACACTGAAGCTTTCTTT.

The CDR3 protein is CAWSDSYEQYF. In DNA form, the CDR3 reads TGTGCCTGGAGTGACAGCTACGAGCAGTACTTC. The chain joins TRBV30 to TRBJ2-7; D is unclear. From germline, CDR1 is GTSNPN and CDR2 SVGIG (reference sequence). Trimming pared 1 base from V and 3 bases from J, leaving 4 bases between. This CDR3 is built from 11 residues.

The J gene is TRBJ2-7, the V gene TRBV27; 9 bases align to TRBD2. The ends lost 6 bases at V and 1 base at J; junction bases unmatched: 4. Germline V gives CDR1 MNHEY, CDR2 SMNVEV (reference sequence). The CDR3 is made up of 14 amino acids. CDR3 in amino acids: CASSLAGASYEQYF. The DNA of the CDR3 is TGTGCCAGCAGCTTAGCGGGAGCGTCCTACGAGCAGTACTTC.

The V gene is TRBV6-1, the J gene TRBJ2-7, with a tentative D call TRBD2 (6 bases). Germline values: CDR1 MNHNS, CDR2 SASEGT. Trimming cost V 2 bases and J 0 bases, with 14 bases left between them. This CDR3 contains 16 residues. The CDR3 sequence: CASSEYLAASSYEQYF. The CDR3 coding sequence is TGTGCCAGCAGTGAATATTTAGCGGCGAGCTCCTACGAGCAGTACTTC.

This rearrangement joins TRBV27 to TRBJ2-1, with TRBD2 as a possible D gene (6 bases). The V gene lost 3 bases and the J gene lost 3 bases, with 12 bases spanning the gap. CDR3 length equals 15 residues. CDR1 and CDR2 from the germline V gene are MNHEY and SMNVEV (reference sequence). As DNA, the CDR3 is TGTGCCAGCAGTTTGAGAAGGGAGGACTACAATGAGCAGTTCTTC. Its protein product is CASSLRREDYNEQFF.

This clone was found once. This chain's CDR3 is CASSSRGRTSVPNNEQFF. The CDR3 region has the DNA TGTGCCAGCAGCTCCCGGGGGCGGACCTCCGTCCCGAACAATGAGCAGTTCTTC. The chain links TRBV7-9 to TRBJ2-1; either TRBD1 or TRBD2 may supply D (6 bases each). Trimming took off 4 bases at V and 5 bases at J, with 24 bases between the two ends. Germline-derived CDR1 and CDR2 are SEHNR and FQNEAQ (reference sequence). CDR3 length: 18 amino acids.

The CDR3 protein is CASSQEEGGGTEAFF. CDR3 DNA sequence: TGTGCCAGCAGCCAAGAGGAGGGCGGAGGGACTGAAGCTTTCTTT. The J gene is TRBJ1-1, the V gene TRBV4-2, with no clear D. Germline lookup yields CDR1 LGHNA and CDR2 YNFKEQ. Trimming shortened V by 0 bases and J by 5 bases, and 13 bases separated the two germline ends. The CDR3 has 15 residues.

The gene calls are TRBV6-5 and TRBJ2-1; 10 bases are shared with TRBD2. CDR1 is MNHEY, CDR2 SVGAGI, per germline. CDR3 size: 15 residues. V trimming: 6 bases; J trimming: 8 bases; junction bases outside the gene matches: 10. The CDR3 sequence is CASSIAGGLSYEQFF. In nucleotides, the CDR3 is TGTGCCAGCAGCATAGCGGGAGGTCTCAGTTATGAGCAGTTCTTC.

This clone has only one observation. The gene calls are TRBV5-4 and TRBJ2-7; 7 nucleotides agree with TRBD1. The CDR3 loop spans 14 amino acids. V lost 4 bases and J lost 0; bases outside the gene matches: 4. Germline lookup yields CDR1 SGHNT and CDR2 YYREEE (reference sequence). CDR3 residues: CASSLGQVSYEQYF. Written as DNA, the CDR3 is TGTGCCAGCAGCCTCGGACAGGTCTCCTACGAGCAGTACTTC.

This rearrangement joins TRBV19 to TRBJ1-1; D is possibly TRBD1 (5 bases). V was trimmed by 3 bases and J by 1 base, leaving 6 bases between them. This CDR3 region has 13 residues. The germline V gene encodes CDR1 LNHDA and CDR2 SQIVND (reference sequence). As DNA, the CDR3 is TGTGCCAGTAGTATCGGACAGAACACTGAAGCTTTCTTT. Encoded protein: CASSIGQNTEAFF.

Written as DNA, the CDR3 is TGCGCCAGCAGACAGGGGGGTGAAGCTTTCTTT. Translated, it gives CASRQGGEAFF. The chain couples TRBV5-1 to TRBJ1-1; 8 bases align to TRBD1. V dropped 5 bases and J dropped 7; count of bases not matched to a gene: 1. CDR3 length: 11 residues. Germline V gives CDR1 SGHRS, CDR2 YFSETQ. The full variable domain, its missing parts supplied by reference TRBV5-1 and TRBJ1-1, is KAGVTQTPRYLIKTRGQQVTLSCSPISGHRSVSWYQQTPGQGLQFLFEYFSETQRNKGNFPGRFSGRQFSNSRSEMNVSTLELGDSALYLCASRQGGEAFFGQGTRLTVV.

The chain links TRBV7-8 to TRBJ2-1; D is unclear. The CDR3 is 17 amino acids. V was shortened by 5 bases and J by 3 bases, with 20 bases between the two germline ends. Per the germline V gene, CDR1 is SGHVS and CDR2 is FQNEAQ. CDR3 DNA: TGTGCCAGCAGCCCCTCATTTTTTCCCAGCGACTACAATGAGCAGTTCTTC. This translates into CASSPSFFPSDYNEQFF.

The genes are TRBV5-1 and TRBJ2-3; D is unresolved. The ends were cut back, 0 bases at V and 6 bases at J, with 14 bases in the middle. The germline CDR1 and CDR2 sequences are SGHRS and YFSETQ. The CDR3 totals 15 residues. DNA for the CDR3: TGCGCCAGCAGCTTGGAAGGGCCTCCAGCCGATACGCAGTATTTT. This encodes CASSLEGPPADTQYF.

The genes are TRBV7-2 and TRBJ2-7, with no clear D. Per the germline V gene, CDR1 is SGHTA and CDR2 is FQGNSA. V was shortened by 6 bases and J by 6 bases, with 15 bases between the two germline ends. CDR3 length: 13 residues. The DNA of the CDR3 is TGTGCCAGCAGGTCCCTTGATGCGGCCGAGCAGTACTTC. Translating it yields CASRSLDAAEQYF.

The chain has TRBV4-1 and TRBJ2-1; 7 nucleotides align to TRBD1. J was trimmed by 7 bases and V by 3 bases; bases with no gene match: 12. The CDR3 consists of 16 residues. Germline assignment: CDR1 MGHRA and CDR2 YSYEKL. The CDR3 sequence: CASSHSYPDRVNEQFF. The CDR3 DNA sequence: TGCGCCAGCAGCCATAGCTACCCCGACAGGGTTAATGAGCAGTTCTTC.

J is TRBJ1-5 and V is TRBV7-8; no reliable D call. The CDR3 extends over 15 amino acids. Germline lookup yields CDR1 SGHVS and CDR2 FQNEAQ. Trimming left V 1 base short and J 2 bases short, with 9 bases between. CDR3: CASSLEGRRNQPQHF. Written as DNA, the CDR3 is TGTGCCAGCAGCTTAGAAGGTCGGCGCAATCAGCCCCAGCATTTT.

Comment on this clone: The same CDR3 can be traced to other DNA sequences in this sample. The V and J genes are TRBV2 and TRBJ2-7; D is uncertain. The CDR3 is made up of 11 amino acids. The germline V and J ends were trimmed by 6 bases and 4 bases, with 7 bases remaining between them. The germline V gene has CDR1 SNHLY and CDR2 FYNNEI. In DNA form, the CDR3 reads TGTGCCAGCAGCGACAAATACGAGCAGTACTTC. It specifies CASSDKYEQYF. Filled out from reference TRBV2 and TRBJ2-7, the complete variable domain reads EPEVTQTPSHQVTQMGQEVILRCVPISNHLYFYWYRQILGQKVEFLVSFYNNEISEKSEIFDDQFSVERPDGSNFTLKIRSTKLEDSAMYFCASSDKYEQYFGPGTRLTVT.

The chain recombines TRBV7-9 with TRBJ2-7; TRBD2 agrees at 7 bases. Trimming at V came to 5 bases and at J to 0 bases, leaving 13 bases not matched to a gene. This CDR3 has 17 residues. CDR1 is SEHNR and CDR2 is FQNEAQ in the germline V gene (reference sequence). This chain's CDR3 is CASSQFVLAETSYEQYF. The CDR3 nucleotides are TGTGCCAGCAGCCAATTTGTTCTAGCGGAGACCTCCTACGAGCAGTACTTC.

The V gene is TRBV7-9, the J gene TRBJ1-5, with no clear D. Germline V gene sequence: CDR1 SEHNR, CDR2 FQNEAQ (reference sequence). V was shortened by 1 base and J by 2 bases, with 6 bases between the two germline ends. The CDR3 sequence is 14 residues long. In nucleotides, the CDR3 is TGTGCCAGCAGCTTAGAAGGCGGCAATCAGCCCCAGCATTTT. It codes for CASSLEGGNQPQHF. The full variable domain, its missing parts supplied by reference TRBV7-9 and TRBJ1-5, is DTGVSQNPRHKITKRGQNVTFRCDPISEHNRLYWYRQTLGQGPEFLTYFQNEAQLEKSRLLSDRFSAERPKGSFSTLEIQRTEQGDSAMYLCASSLEGGNQPQHFGDGTRLSIL.